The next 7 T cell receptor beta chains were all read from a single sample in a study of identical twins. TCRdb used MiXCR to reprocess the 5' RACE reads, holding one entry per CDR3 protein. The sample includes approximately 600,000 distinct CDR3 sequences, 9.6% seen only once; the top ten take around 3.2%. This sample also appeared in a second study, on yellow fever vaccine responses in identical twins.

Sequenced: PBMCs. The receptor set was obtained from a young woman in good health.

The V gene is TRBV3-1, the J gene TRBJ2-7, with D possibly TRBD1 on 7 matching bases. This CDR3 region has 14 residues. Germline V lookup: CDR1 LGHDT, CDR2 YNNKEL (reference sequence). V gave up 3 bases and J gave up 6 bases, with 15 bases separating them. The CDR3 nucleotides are TGTGCCAGCAGCCACTTAGACAGGGAGGCCGAGCAGTACTTC. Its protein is CASSHLDREAEQYF.

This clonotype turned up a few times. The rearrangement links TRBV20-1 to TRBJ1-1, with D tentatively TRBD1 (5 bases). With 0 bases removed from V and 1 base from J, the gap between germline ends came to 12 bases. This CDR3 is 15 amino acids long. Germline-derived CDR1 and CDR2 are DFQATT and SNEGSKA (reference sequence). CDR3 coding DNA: TGCAGTGCTAGAGATATGGAAGGGGCGAACACTGAAGCTTTCTTT. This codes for CSARDMEGANTEAFF.

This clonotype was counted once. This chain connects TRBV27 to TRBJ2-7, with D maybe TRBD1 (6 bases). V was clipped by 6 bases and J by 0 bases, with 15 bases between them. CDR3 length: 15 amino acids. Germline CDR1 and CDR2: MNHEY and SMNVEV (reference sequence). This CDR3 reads CASSEGGYSSYEQYF. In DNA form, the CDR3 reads TGTGCCAGCAGCGAAGGGGGTTATAGCTCCTACGAGCAGTACTTC.

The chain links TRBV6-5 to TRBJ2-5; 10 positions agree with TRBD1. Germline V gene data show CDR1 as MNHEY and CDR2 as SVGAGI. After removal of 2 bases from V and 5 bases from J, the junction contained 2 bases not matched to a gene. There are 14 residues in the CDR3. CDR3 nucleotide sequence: TGTGCCAGCAGTTACACGGGACAGGGGGAGACCCAGTACTTC. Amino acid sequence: CASSYTGQGETQYF.

Here the CDR3 DNA reads TGTGCCAGCAGTTACTCGAAGGCGGGAAGCGAGACCCAGTACTTC. Amino acids: CASSYSKAGSETQYF. The rearrangement joins TRBV6-2 or TRBV6-3 to TRBJ2-5, with D maybe TRBD2 (6 bases). The CDR3 has 15 amino acids. CDR1 and CDR2 from the germline V gene are MNHEY and SVGEGT. Trimming removed 0 bases from V and 5 bases from J, with 13 bases in between.

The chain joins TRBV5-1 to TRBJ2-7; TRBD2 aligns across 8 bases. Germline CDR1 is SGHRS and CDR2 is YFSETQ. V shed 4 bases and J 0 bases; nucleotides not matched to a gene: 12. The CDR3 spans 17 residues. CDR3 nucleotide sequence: TGCGCCAGCAGCCTAACTGGGACTAGTCCCGGCTCCTACGAGCAGTACTTC. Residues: CASSLTGTSPGSYEQYF.

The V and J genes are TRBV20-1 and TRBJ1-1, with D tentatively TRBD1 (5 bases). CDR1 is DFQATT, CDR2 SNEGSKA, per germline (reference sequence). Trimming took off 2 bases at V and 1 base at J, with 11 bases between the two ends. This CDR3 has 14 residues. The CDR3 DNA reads TGCAGTGCTAGACCCGACAGAGGGAACACTGAAGCTTTCTTT. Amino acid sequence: CSARPDRGNTEAFF.